Below, 25 T cell receptor beta chains from the same sample are listed, as sequenced in a study of blood T cell repertoires in COVID-19. Assay: immunoSEQ multiplex PCR; the TCRdb copy retains only in-frame clones and omits some. Found here are approximately 450,000 clones, 80% to 90% of them singletons; the top ten hold 1.1%. Input material: PBMCs or T cells enriched from blood (not recorded which). The receptors here all came from a man aged 25 to 45 who had recovered from COVID-19.

This clone was counted only a few times. The rearrangement uses TRBV7-2 and TRBJ2-7; perhaps TRBD2 as D (5 bases). Per the germline V gene, CDR1 is SGHTA and CDR2 is FQGNSA. The V end was cut by 2 bases, the J end by 4 bases, with 15 bases between. The CDR3 is 15 residues long. CDR3 sequence: CASSLSGSSSYEQYF. The CDR3 DNA reads TGTGCCAGCAGCTTATCGGGGAGTTCGTCTTACGAGCAGTACTTC.

This clone has just one count. V is TRBV19 and J is TRBJ1-4; no clear D. The CDR3 loop spans 13 amino acids. Germline V lookup: CDR1 LNHDA, CDR2 SQIVND (reference sequence). Trimming stripped 6 bases from V and 2 bases from J, with 7 bases between. Written as DNA, the CDR3 is TGTGCCAGTAGCAGTCGTACTAATGAAAAACTGTTTTTT. Translating it yields CASSSRTNEKLFF.

The chain recombines TRBV5-1 with TRBJ2-7, with 7 positions matching TRBD1. The CDR3 consists of 15 residues. After removal of 2 bases from V and 1 base from J, the junction contained 6 bases not matched to a gene. CDR1 is SGHRS and CDR2 is YFSETQ in the germline V gene. The CDR3 sequence is CASSFGTESSYEQYF. The CDR3 bases are TGCGCCAGCAGCTTCGGGACAGAGAGTTCCTACGAGCAGTACTTC.

The rearrangement uses TRBV20-1 and TRBJ2-1; 9 nucleotides line up with TRBD2. Germline-derived CDR1 and CDR2 are DFQATT and SNEGSKA (reference sequence). Trimming removed 3 bases from V and 3 bases from J; junction bases left unmatched: 9. The CDR3 extends over 16 amino acids. The CDR3 protein is CSASVREGRGYNEQFF. CDR3 coding DNA: TGCAGTGCTAGTGTGCGGGAGGGCCGCGGCTACAATGAGCAGTTCTTC.

For the CDR3, the DNA is TGTGCCAGCAGTGCTCCAGAACCGGGACAGTTCTACGAGCAGTACTTC. Translating it yields CASSAPEPGQFYEQYF. The chain couples TRBV27 to TRBJ2-7; TRBD1 matches at 7 bases. Germline assignment: CDR1 MNHEY and CDR2 SMNVEV (reference sequence). The CDR3 is made up of 16 amino acids. The J segment lost 3 bases and the V segment lost 5 bases, leaving 13 bases of the junction unmatched.

This clone has a single count. The genes are TRBV5-6 and TRBJ2-5; weak D call: TRBD2 (5 bases). V was pared by 2 bases and J by 5 bases, with 10 bases between. CDR3 length: 13 amino acids. From germline, CDR1 is SGHDT and CDR2 YYEEEE. The CDR3 loop reads CASSLGLAETQYF. In nucleotides, the CDR3 is TGTGCCAGCAGCTTAGGGCTAGCTGAGACCCAGTACTTC.

This clone was recorded once. The CDR3 region is CASSDLRTGNTIYF. The CDR3 bases are TGTGCCAGCAGTGACTTGCGTACTGGAAACACCATATATTTT. This chain connects TRBV2 to TRBJ1-3; D ambiguous. V dropped 3 bases and J dropped 2 bases, with 8 bases sitting between them. The CDR3 runs 14 residues. The germline CDR1 and CDR2 sequences are SNHLY and FYNNEI.

The CDR3 nucleotides read TGTGCCAGCAGCACTCCCCCCAAGGGCGTAGGGCTCAAGGGGCTGTTTTTT. It yields the protein CASSTPPKGVGLKGLFF. The V and J genes are TRBV11-2 and TRBJ1-4, with D perhaps TRBD1 (5 bases). The CDR3 runs 17 residues. V lost 5 bases and J lost 14, with 30 bases in between. From germline, CDR1 is SGHAT and CDR2 FQNNGV.

As concerns this clone: Distinct nucleotide sequences in the sample also encode this CDR3. The V gene is TRBV5-4, the J gene TRBJ2-3, with TRBD2 matching 7 bases. CDR1 and CDR2 (germline): SGHNT, YYREEE (reference sequence). This CDR3 contains 15 residues. J was trimmed by 2 bases and V by 4 bases; bases with no gene match: 7. CDR3 DNA sequence: TGTGCCAGCAGCCTATCTAGCGGACCCACAGATACGCAGTATTTT. Its protein product is CASSLSSGPTDTQYF.

The genes are TRBV11-2 and TRBJ1-6; 8 bases map to TRBD1. This CDR3 has 13 residues. CDR1 is SGHAT, CDR2 FQNNGV, per germline. The V segment lost 2 bases and the J segment 9 bases; nucleotides outside the gene matches: 0. The CDR3 DNA follows: TGTGCCAGCAGCTTACAGGGGGCTTCACCCCTCCACTTT. This translates into CASSLQGASPLHF.

Worth noting for this clone: At the DNA level, this CDR3 is encoded by other sequences in the same sample as well. V is TRBV5-1 and J is TRBJ1-4, with 12 bases fitting TRBD1. Germline V gene data show CDR1 as SGHRS and CDR2 as YFSETQ. The trim removed 5 bases at V and 2 bases at J, leaving 4 bases unmatched. CDR3 size: 16 residues. The CDR3 loop is CASSVGQGATNEKLFF. The CDR3 region has the DNA TGCGCCAGCAGTGTGGGACAGGGGGCTACTAATGAAAAACTGTTTTTT.

In its sample, this clone was seen once. The chain employs TRBV3-1 (or the pseudogene TRBV3-2) and TRBJ2-1; 10 nucleotides match TRBD2. The J segment lost 5 bases and the V segment lost 4 bases, leaving 5 bases of the junction unmatched. Per germline, CDR1 LGHDT and CDR2 YNNKEL (reference sequence). The CDR3 loop spans 15 amino acids. This CDR3 reads CASSLRTSGHNEQFF. The DNA of the CDR3 is TGTGCCAGCAGCCTACGGACTAGCGGACACAATGAGCAGTTCTTC.

The count of this clone is one. V usage is TRBV7-9 and J usage is TRBJ1-3, with D possibly being TRBD1 (6 bases). Germline CDR1 SEHNR, CDR2 FQNEAQ (reference sequence). V shed 5 bases and J shed 0 bases, with 8 bases lying between them. This CDR3 is 14 amino acids long. The CDR3 spells CASSLTGSGNTIYF. The CDR3 nucleotides read TGTGCCAGCAGCCTGACAGGCTCTGGAAACACCATATATTTT.

This chain joins TRBV11-2 and TRBJ2-2, with 10 nucleotides matching TRBD1. V was clipped by 1 base and J by 8 bases; unmatched bases: 13. This CDR3 is 18 amino acids long. Germline CDR1 SGHAT, CDR2 FQNNGV. This CDR3 reads CASSLGFRGQGLIGELFF. In DNA, the CDR3 is TGTGCCAGCAGCTTAGGTTTTAGGGGACAGGGGCTCATTGGGGAGCTGTTTTTT.

This clone was counted between two and nine times. This CDR3 is CSVRGTEAFF. CDR3 nucleotides: TGCAGCGTTAGAGGCACTGAAGCTTTCTTT. This chain links TRBV29-1 with TRBJ1-1, with D unresolved. V dropped 5 bases and J dropped 4 bases, with 5 bases sitting between them. The CDR3 extends over 10 amino acids. CDR1 is SQVTM, CDR2 ANQGSEA, per germline.

The rearrangement joins TRBV21-1 to TRBJ1-3. TRBV21-1 is listed as a pseudogene. The CDR3 has 20 amino acids. Here the CDR3 reads CASSKVLGLGKLISGNTIYF. In DNA, the CDR3 is TGTGCCAGCAGCAAAGTGTTAGGGCTCGGGAAATTGATCTCTGGAAACACCATATATTTT.

This clone was recorded once. The chain is built from TRBV5-1 and TRBJ2-7, with TRBD2 identical over 9 bases. Germline CDR1 reads SGHRS; CDR2 reads YFSETQ. Trimming cost V 0 bases and J 3 bases; bases outside gene matches: 7. The CDR3 loop spans 16 amino acids. CDR3: CASSLGGRAVIYEQYF. The CDR3 nucleotides are TGCGCCAGCAGCTTGGGCGGGAGGGCCGTAATCTACGAGCAGTACTTC.

The chain carries TRBV12-3 or TRBV12-4 and TRBJ1-2; 7 nucleotides agree with TRBD1. The CDR3 is 13 amino acids. Trimming removed 3 bases from V and 7 bases from J; junction bases left unmatched: 5. The DNA of the CDR3 is TGTGCCAGCAGTTTTGTGACAGGGTTTGGCTACACCTTC. This gives the protein CASSFVTGFGYTF.

The chain recombines TRBV28 with TRBJ2-1; 8 bases agree with TRBD1. This CDR3 has 14 residues. V lost 7 bases to trimming and J lost 7 bases; unmatched junction nucleotides: 9. Per the germline V gene, CDR1 is MDHEN and CDR2 is SYDVKM. CDR3 nucleotide sequence: TGTGCCAGCACCCAGGACAGGGAAGTGAATGAGCAGTTCTTC. It encodes CASTQDREVNEQFF.

V and J are TRBV28 and TRBJ1-5, with 7 bases aligning to TRBD1. Germline values: CDR1 MDHEN, CDR2 SYDVKM. Trimming cost V 5 bases and J 4 bases; bases outside gene matches: 5. CDR3 length equals 14 residues. The CDR3 region has the DNA TGTGCCAGCAGTGATCCGGGACAGAATCAGCCCCAGCATTTT. Its protein product is CASSDPGQNQPQHF.

In the case of this clone: This same CDR3 is encoded by further DNA sequences in the sample. The chain has TRBV28 and TRBJ2-5; 8 nucleotides match TRBD1. Germline assignment: CDR1 MDHEN and CDR2 SYDVKM. CDR3 length: 14 residues. The ends lost 4 bases at V and 4 bases at J; junction bases unmatched: 5. CDR3 sequence (DNA): TGTGCCAGCAGTTCAGGACAGGGTAGAGAGACCCAGTACTTC. Its translation: CASSSGQGRETQYF.

The chain combines TRBV30 with TRBJ1-5, with 8 bases matching TRBD1. The V segment lost 2 bases and the J segment 6 bases; nucleotides outside the gene matches: 9. CDR1 is GTSNPN, CDR2 SVGIG, per germline (reference sequence). The CDR3 spans 15 residues. CDR3 nucleotides: TGTGCCTGGAGTAACCCAGGGGGCGCGGCTCAGCCCCAGCATTTT. The encoded protein is CAWSNPGGAAQPQHF.

This chain uses TRBV28 with TRBJ2-1; 11 bases agree with TRBD2. In germline, CDR1 is MDHEN, CDR2 SYDVKM. V was pared by 5 bases and J by 7 bases, with 7 bases of the junction left unmatched. The CDR3 extends over 15 amino acids. CDR3 sequence: CASSPTSGRRNEQFF. As DNA, the CDR3 is TGTGCCAGCAGTCCTACTAGCGGGAGACGAAATGAGCAGTTCTTC.

This rearrangement joins TRBV5-1 to TRBJ1-3, with no clear D. V was shortened by 6 bases and J by 2 bases, with 3 bases between the two germline ends. CDR1 and CDR2 from the germline V gene are SGHRS and YFSETQ. This CDR3 is 11 amino acids long. The DNA of the CDR3 is TGCGCCAGCACAGCTGGAAACACCATATATTTT. Translated, it gives CASTAGNTIYF.

V is TRBV5-6 and J is TRBJ2-7, with 11 bases fitting TRBD1. CDR1 is SGHDT, CDR2 YYEEEE, per germline. CDR3 length: 16 residues. With 4 bases clipped from V and 6 bases from J, the junction kept 12 bases outside the gene matches. The CDR3 DNA is TGTGCCAGCAGCCTGGGACAGGGGGTGTTGATGAGCGAGCAGTACTTC. It is translated as CASSLGQGVLMSEQYF. Full variable domain (missing parts from reference TRBV5-6 and TRBJ2-7): DAGVTQSPTHLIKTRGQQVTLRCSPKSGHDTVSWYQQALGQGPQFIFQYYEEEERQRGNFPDRFSGHQFPNYSSELNVNALLLGDSALYLCASSLGQGVLMSEQYFGPGTRLTVT.